This passage covers 14 T cell receptor beta chains from one sample sequenced in a study of cytomegalovirus exposure and HLA in healthy donors. With 60 Vbeta and 13 Jbeta primers, the PCR was carried out. The protocol was immunoSEQ multiplex PCR, while the TCRdb copy is restricted to in-frame clones and leaves out a portion. Its table lists fewer than 150,000 clones. The sequenced sample was PBMCs. The receptors derive from a man aged 18 to 35 in good health and CMV-seronegative.

This rearrangement joins TRBV19 to TRBJ1-5; 11 bases align to TRBD1. CDR1 and CDR2 (germline): LNHDA, SQIVND (reference sequence). V shed 6 bases and J 7 bases; nucleotides not matched to a gene: 8. The CDR3 spans 15 residues. The CDR3 coding sequence is TGTGCCAGTAGGGGTTGGACAGGGGGCGCGCAGCCCCAGCATTTT. This sequence encodes CASRGWTGGAQPQHF. The entire variable domain, with the rest obtained from reference TRBV19 and TRBJ1-5, is as follows: DGGITQSPKYLFRKEGQNVTLSCEQNLNHDAMYWYRQDPGQGLRLIYYSQIVNDFQKGDIAEGYSVSREKKESFPLTVTSAQKNPTAFYLCASRGWTGGAQPQHFGDGTRLSIL.

The V and J genes are TRBV11-2 and TRBJ2-7; D is undetermined. The CDR3 has 12 amino acids. Trimming pared 5 bases from V and 2 bases from J, leaving 7 bases between. The V gene's germline CDR1 is SGHAT and CDR2 FQNNGV. CDR3 in amino acids: CASSQDPYEQYF. The CDR3 bases are TGTGCCAGCAGCCAGGATCCCTACGAGCAGTACTTC.

This rearrangement joins TRBV10-3 to TRBJ1-4; D not certain. V lost 4 bases to trimming and J lost 3 bases, with 6 bases between them. Germline V CDR1 and CDR2: ENHRY, SYGVKD. The CDR3 is made up of 13 amino acids. The CDR3 nucleotides read TGTGCCATCAGTGGAGGGTCTAATGAAAAACTGTTTTTT. Its translation: CAISGGSNEKLFF.

The chain recombines TRBV5-1 with TRBJ2-7; 14 bases are a match to TRBD2. Trimming cost V 4 bases and J 2 bases; bases outside gene matches: 2. The CDR3 has 15 residues. CDR1 is SGHRS and CDR2 is YFSETQ in the germline V gene. DNA of the CDR3: TGCGCCAGCAGCGAGGGACTAGCGGGGGCCTACGAGCAGTACTTC. Translating it yields CASSEGLAGAYEQYF.

V and J are TRBV6-7 and TRBJ2-1, with D hard to call. TRBV6-7 has ORF status, its function being uncertain. The CDR3 totals 14 residues. V shed 0 bases and J shed 6 bases, with 9 bases lying between them. The DNA for the CDR3 is TGTGCCAGCAGTTACTCGAGTACCGCCAATGAGCAGTTCTTC. Residues: CASSYSSTANEQFF.

This chain connects TRBV2 to TRBJ1-5; the D is unclear. V lost 2 bases and J lost 7, with 3 bases in between. The germline gives CDR1 SNHLY, CDR2 FYNNEI. The CDR3 extends over 11 amino acids. CDR3 protein: CASSESQPQHF. The CDR3 coding sequence is TGTGCCAGCAGTGAAAGCCAGCCCCAGCATTTT.

The chain links TRBV7-9 to TRBJ2-7, with 10 bases identical to TRBD2. Germline CDR1 reads SEHNR; CDR2 reads FQNEAQ (reference sequence). The J segment lost 6 bases and the V segment lost 5 bases, leaving 10 bases of the junction unmatched. CDR3 length: 15 amino acids. CDR3 sequence (DNA): TGTGCCAGCAGCCTCACTAGCGGGGAGCGGGTCGAGCAGTACTTC. Encoded protein: CASSLTSGERVEQYF.

This chain joins TRBV30 and TRBJ1-2; 8 nucleotides align to TRBD1. J was trimmed by 7 bases and V by 1 base; bases with no gene match: 5. The germline gives CDR1 GTSNPN, CDR2 SVGIG (reference sequence). The CDR3 has 13 residues. As DNA, the CDR3 is TGTGCCTGGAGTGACCAGGGGGCAGGTGGCTACACCTTC. It codes for CAWSDQGAGGYTF.

J is TRBJ1-4 and V is TRBV30; D unresolved. CDR1 and CDR2 from the germline V gene are GTSNPN and SVGIG (reference sequence). The CDR3 sequence is 12 residues long. Trimming took 2 bases from V and 8 from J, leaving 9 bases between them. CDR3 region: CAWSYGGEKLFF. The CDR3 nucleotides read TGTGCCTGGAGTTACGGAGGGGAAAAACTGTTTTTT.

V usage is TRBV30 and J usage is TRBJ1-6; the match to TRBD1 covers 9 bases. V trimming: 3 bases; J trimming: 0 bases; junction bases outside the gene matches: 18. The CDR3 consists of 21 residues. Germline V lookup: CDR1 GTSNPN, CDR2 SVGIG (reference sequence). In nucleotides, the CDR3 is TGTGCCTGGAGGGGCGGCGCGGGACAGGGCAGGGGAAGCTCCTATAATTCACCCCTCCACTTT. Protein sequence: CAWRGGAGQGRGSSYNSPLHF.

J is TRBJ1-4 and V is TRBV27; the D gene is possibly TRBD1 (6 bases). The germline V gene has CDR1 MNHEY and CDR2 SMNVEV (reference sequence). Trimming left V 7 bases short and J 10 bases short, with 13 bases between. The CDR3 spans 12 residues. The CDR3 reads CASILTGRKLFF. The CDR3 bases are TGTGCCAGCATTCTCACAGGGAGAAAACTGTTTTTT.

V and J are TRBV5-6 and TRBJ2-5, with 8 bases that match TRBD1. Germline CDR1 reads SGHDT; CDR2 reads YYEEEE. This CDR3 has 15 residues. The ends lost 0 bases at V and 6 bases at J; junction bases unmatched: 7. This CDR3 reads CASSLDPGGIKTQYF. The CDR3 DNA sequence: TGTGCCAGCAGCTTGGACCCAGGGGGCATAAAGACCCAGTACTTC.

The gene calls are TRBV2 and TRBJ2-2; D unresolved. The CDR3 consists of 9 residues. V lost 9 bases and J lost 7, with 3 bases in between. The germline V gene has CDR1 SNHLY and CDR2 FYNNEI. The CDR3 DNA sequence: TGTGCCAGTAACGGGGAGCTGTTTTTT. Translated, it gives CASNGELFF. Combining the CDR3 with reference TRBV2 and TRBJ2-2 gives the whole variable domain EPEVTQTPSHQVTQMGQEVILRCVPISNHLYFYWYRQILGQKVEFLVSFYNNEISEKSEIFDDQFSVERPDGSNFTLKIRSTKLEDSAMYFCASNGELFFGEGSRLTVL.

The rearrangement links TRBV14 to TRBJ1-5; D is unresolved. The CDR3 is 15 residues long. Trimming took off 8 bases at V and 2 bases at J, with 16 bases between the two ends. Germline lookup yields CDR1 SGHDN and CDR2 FVKESK. The CDR3 spells CASGRELRGNQPQHF. The CDR3 DNA is TGTGCCAGCGGGAGGGAGTTACGAGGCAATCAGCCCCAGCATTTT.